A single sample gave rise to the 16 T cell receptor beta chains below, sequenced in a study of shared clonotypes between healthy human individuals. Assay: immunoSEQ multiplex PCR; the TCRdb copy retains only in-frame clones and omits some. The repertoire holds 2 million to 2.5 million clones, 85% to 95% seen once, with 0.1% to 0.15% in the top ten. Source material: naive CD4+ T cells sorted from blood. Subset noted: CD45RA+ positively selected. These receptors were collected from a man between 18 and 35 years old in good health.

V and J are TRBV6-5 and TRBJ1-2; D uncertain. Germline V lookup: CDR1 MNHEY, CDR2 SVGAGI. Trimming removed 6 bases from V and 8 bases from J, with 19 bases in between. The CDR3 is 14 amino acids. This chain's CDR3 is CASRTGSWSSGYTF. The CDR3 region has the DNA TGTGCCAGCAGAACGGGCTCTTGGAGCTCAGGCTACACCTTC.

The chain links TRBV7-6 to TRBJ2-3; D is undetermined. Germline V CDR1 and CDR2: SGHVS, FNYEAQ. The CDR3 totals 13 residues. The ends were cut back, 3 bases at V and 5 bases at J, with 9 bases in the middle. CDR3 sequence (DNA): TGTGCCAGCAGCTTGCTTGGGGTAGATACGCAGTATTTT. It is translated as CASSLLGVDTQYF.

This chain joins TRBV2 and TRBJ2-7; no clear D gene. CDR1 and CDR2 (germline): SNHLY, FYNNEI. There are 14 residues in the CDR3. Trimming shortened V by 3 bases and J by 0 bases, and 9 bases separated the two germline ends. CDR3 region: CASSDDWISYEQYF. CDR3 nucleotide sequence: TGTGCCAGCAGTGATGACTGGATCTCCTACGAGCAGTACTTC.

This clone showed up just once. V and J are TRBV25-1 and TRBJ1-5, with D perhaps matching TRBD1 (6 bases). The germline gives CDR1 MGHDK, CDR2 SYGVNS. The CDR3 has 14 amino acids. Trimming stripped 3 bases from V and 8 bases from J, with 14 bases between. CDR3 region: CASSDGTRVKPQHF. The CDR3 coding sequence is TGTGCCAGCAGTGATGGGACACGCGTCAAGCCCCAGCATTTT.

CDR3 bases: TGTGCCAGCAGTCGGACAGGGGGCAATGAGCAGTTCTTC. Its translation is CASSRTGGNEQFF. The rearrangement uses TRBV6-5 and TRBJ2-1; 10 positions agree with TRBD1. V lost 5 bases to trimming and J lost 6 bases; unmatched junction nucleotides: 1. Germline V CDR1 and CDR2: MNHEY, SVGAGI. This CDR3 spans 13 amino acids.

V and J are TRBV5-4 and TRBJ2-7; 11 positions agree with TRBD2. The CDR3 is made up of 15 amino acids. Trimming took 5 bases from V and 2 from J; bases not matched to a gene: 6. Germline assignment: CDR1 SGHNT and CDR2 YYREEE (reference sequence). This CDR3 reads CASSYISGRAYEQYF. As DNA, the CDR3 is TGTGCCAGCAGTTATATTAGCGGGAGGGCCTACGAGCAGTACTTC.

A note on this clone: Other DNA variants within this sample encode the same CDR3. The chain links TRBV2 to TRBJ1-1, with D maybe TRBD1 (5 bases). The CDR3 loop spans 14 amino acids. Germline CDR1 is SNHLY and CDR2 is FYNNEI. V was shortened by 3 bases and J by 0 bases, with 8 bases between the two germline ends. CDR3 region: CASSEQGLNTEAFF. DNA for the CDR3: TGTGCCAGCAGTGAGCAGGGCTTGAACACTGAAGCTTTCTTT.

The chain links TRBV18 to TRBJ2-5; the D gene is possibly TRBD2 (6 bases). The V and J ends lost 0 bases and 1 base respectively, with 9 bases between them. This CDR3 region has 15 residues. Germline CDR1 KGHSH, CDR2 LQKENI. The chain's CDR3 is CASSPPTGGQETQYF. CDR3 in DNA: TGTGCCAGCTCACCACCGACCGGGGGCCAAGAGACCCAGTACTTC.

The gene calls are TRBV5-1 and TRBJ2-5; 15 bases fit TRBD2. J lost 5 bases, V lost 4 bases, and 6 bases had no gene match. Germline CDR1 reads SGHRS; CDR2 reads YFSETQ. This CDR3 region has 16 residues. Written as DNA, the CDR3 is TGCGCCAGCAGCCCGGGACTAGCGGGGGGCTCGGAGACCCAGTACTTC. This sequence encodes CASSPGLAGGSETQYF. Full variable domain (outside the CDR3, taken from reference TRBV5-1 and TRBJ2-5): KAGVTQTPRYLIKTRGQQVTLSCSPISGHRSVSWYQQTPGQGLQFLFEYFSETQRNKGNFPGRFSGRQFSNSRSEMNVSTLELGDSALYLCASSPGLAGGSETQYFGPGTRLLVL.

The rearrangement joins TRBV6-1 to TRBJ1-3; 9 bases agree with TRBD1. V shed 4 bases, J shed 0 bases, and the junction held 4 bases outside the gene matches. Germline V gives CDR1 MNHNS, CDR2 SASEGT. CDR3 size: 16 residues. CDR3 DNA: TGTGCCAGCAGTGGACAGGGGGGGTTCTCTGGAAACACCATATATTTT. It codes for CASSGQGGFSGNTIYF.

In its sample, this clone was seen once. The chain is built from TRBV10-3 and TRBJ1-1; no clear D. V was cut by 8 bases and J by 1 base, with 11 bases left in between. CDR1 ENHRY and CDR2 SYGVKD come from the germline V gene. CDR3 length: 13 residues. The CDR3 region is CAILSDPNTEAFF. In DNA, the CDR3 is TGTGCCATCCTCTCGGACCCGAACACTGAAGCTTTCTTT.

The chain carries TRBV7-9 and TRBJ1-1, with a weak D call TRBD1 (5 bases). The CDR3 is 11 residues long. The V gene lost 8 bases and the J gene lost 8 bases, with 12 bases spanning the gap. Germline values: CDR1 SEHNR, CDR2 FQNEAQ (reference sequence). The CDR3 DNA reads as TGTGCCAGCCTCCCCCCAGGGGAAGCTTTCTTT. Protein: CASLPPGEAFF.

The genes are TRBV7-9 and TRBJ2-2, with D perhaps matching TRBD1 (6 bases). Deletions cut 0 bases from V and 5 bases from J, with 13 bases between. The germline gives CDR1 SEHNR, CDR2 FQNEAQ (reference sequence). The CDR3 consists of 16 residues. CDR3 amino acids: CASSLALGARTGELFF. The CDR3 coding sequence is TGTGCCAGCAGCTTAGCGCTGGGGGCGAGGACCGGGGAGCTGTTTTTT. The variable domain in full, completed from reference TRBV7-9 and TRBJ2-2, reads DTGVSQNPRHKITKRGQNVTFRCDPISEHNRLYWYRQTLGQGPEFLTYFQNEAQLEKSRLLSDRFSAERPKGSFSTLEIQRTEQGDSAMYLCASSLALGARTGELFFGEGSRLTVL.

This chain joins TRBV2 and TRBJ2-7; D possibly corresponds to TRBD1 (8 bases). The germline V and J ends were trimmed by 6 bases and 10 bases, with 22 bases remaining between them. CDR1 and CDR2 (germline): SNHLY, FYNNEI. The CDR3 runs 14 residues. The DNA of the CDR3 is TGTGCCAGCAGGGCGGGACAGGCGGGGGCTACCCAGTACTTC. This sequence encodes CASRAGQAGATQYF. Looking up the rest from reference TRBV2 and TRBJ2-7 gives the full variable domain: EPEVTQTPSHQVTQMGQEVILRCVPISNHLYFYWYRQILGQKVEFLVSFYNNEISEKSEIFDDQFSVERPDGSNFTLKIRSTKLEDSAMYFCASRAGQAGATQYFGPGTRLTVT.

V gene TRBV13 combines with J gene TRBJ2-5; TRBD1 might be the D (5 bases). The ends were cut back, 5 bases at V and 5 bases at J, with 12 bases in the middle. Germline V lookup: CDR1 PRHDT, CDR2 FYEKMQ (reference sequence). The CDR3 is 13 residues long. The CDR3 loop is CASSVDSRETQYF. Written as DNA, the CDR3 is TGTGCCAGCAGCGTCGACAGCAGGGAGACCCAGTACTTC. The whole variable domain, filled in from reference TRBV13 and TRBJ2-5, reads AAGVIQSPRHLIKEKRETATLKCYPIPRHDTVYWYQQGPGQDPQFLISFYEKMQSDKGSIPDRFSAQQFSDYHSELNMSSLELGDSALYFCASSVDSRETQYFGPGTRLLVL.

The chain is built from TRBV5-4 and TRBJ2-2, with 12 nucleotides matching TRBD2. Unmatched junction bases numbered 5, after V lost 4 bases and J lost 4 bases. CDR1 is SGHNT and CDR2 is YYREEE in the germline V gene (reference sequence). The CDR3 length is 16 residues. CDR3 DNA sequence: TGTGCCAGCAGCCCTCCGGGACTAGCGGGCACCGGGGAGCTGTTTTTT. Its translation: CASSPPGLAGTGELFF.